This TCR beta chain was recovered during a study of read filtering for tumor transcriptome and immune sequencing. Broader study findings: This fraction held mixed bone marrow immune cells after CD138-negative sorting.

The library was built from around 400 ng RNA with molecular barcoded adaptors for alpha/delta and beta/gamma chains. From the reads, TCRdb called clonotypes with MiXCR, one entry per CDR3 protein. This sample has fewer than 100,000 distinct CDR3 sequences, with approximately 13% found just once. This clonotype was recorded at least ten times. Antigen: not known. Sequencing was carried out using a population of CD138-negative cells sorted from bone marrow. This clonotype was sampled from a donor aged 40 or over with multiple myeloma.

The CDR3 nucleotides are TGTGCCAGCAGCCCAACTAGCGGGAGGGACAATGAGCAGTTCTTC. This gives the protein CASSPTSGRDNEQFF. J is TRBJ2-1 and V is TRBV5-4; TRBD2 matches at 13 bases. CDR1 is SGHNT, CDR2 YYREEE, per germline (reference sequence). The CDR3 sequence is 15 residues long. The V gene end was trimmed by 4 bases and the J gene end by 5 bases; junction bases not matched to a gene: 3.